The 4 T cell receptor beta chains in this list originate from one sample, sequenced in a study of patients and donors after allogeneic stem cell transplantation (TCRdb year 2020). Library creation used RT-PCR. This sample was sequenced with a NextSeq 550. TCRdb cleaned the public reads at Q25 with fastp, built clones with MiXCR and kept in-frame beta chains. Merged by CDR3 protein, the rows form single entries marked with the most common genes and DNA. Recorded for this sample are about a million distinct CDR3 sequences; approximately 19% of them occurred a single time. The ten largest clonotypes hold 5% to 6.5% of the sample. Source material: blood, either unsorted or a sorted T cell fraction (not recorded which). The receptor set was obtained from a human donor who was either an allogeneic HSCT recipient or a stem cell or donor lymphocyte infusion donor (not recorded which). It is not recorded whose cells these are; they may come from a transplant donor.

This chain connects TRBV2 to TRBJ2-4, with a possible D match to TRBD1 (6 bases). The germline V and J ends were trimmed by 6 bases and 0 bases, with 12 bases remaining between them. Germline CDR1 reads SNHLY; CDR2 reads FYNNEI. The CDR3 loop spans 15 amino acids. CDR3 sequence (DNA): TGTGCCAGCAGCGACAGGAAGGTAGCCAAAAACATTCAGTACTTC. It yields the protein CASSDRKVAKNIQYF.

This clonotype has a handful of counts. The chain is built from TRBV6-1 and TRBJ1-6; D unclear. Germline-derived CDR1 and CDR2 are MNHNS and SASEGT. The CDR3 contains 16 residues. The V end was cut by 10 bases, the J end by 0 bases, with 16 bases between. CDR3 in amino acids: CATVELVASYNSPLHF. CDR3 bases: TGTGCCACCGTCGAGCTGGTCGCCTCCTATAATTCACCCCTCCACTTT.

In DNA, the CDR3 is TGTGCCAGCAGTGTGGGGGACAACCGAAACACCATATATTTT. It translates to CASSVGDNRNTIYF. The chain is built from TRBV2 and TRBJ1-3; D might be TRBD1 (6 bases). Germline CDR1 reads SNHLY; CDR2 reads FYNNEI. V lost 4 bases and J 5 bases, leaving 12 bases between the germline ends. The CDR3 is made up of 14 amino acids. Full variable domain (rest looked up from reference TRBV2 and TRBJ1-3): EPEVTQTPSHQVTQMGQEVILRCVPISNHLYFYWYRQILGQKVEFLVSFYNNEISEKSEIFDDQFSVERPDGSNFTLKIRSTKLEDSAMYFCASSVGDNRNTIYFGEGSWLTVV.

This clonotype was detected a few times. The V and J genes are TRBV6-1 and TRBJ1-5; a possible D gene is TRBD1 (5 bases). V shed 5 bases and J shed 6 bases, with 14 bases lying between them. Germline V gene data show CDR1 as MNHNS and CDR2 as SASEGT. CDR3 length: 14 amino acids. DNA for the CDR3: TGTGCCAGCAGTCCCACGCGGGGGACTCAGCCCCAGCATTTT. The encoded protein is CASSPTRGTQPQHF.